This T cell receptor (beta chain) was obtained from a study of OX40 agonist ivuxolimab in advanced cancers. Sequencing was performed with immunoSEQ multiplex PCR; in TCRdb, only in-frame clones are kept and a portion is missing. The table shows about 79,000 clones, with 75% to 95% occurring only once. The receptor was derived from an adult with an advanced solid tumor such as melanoma, head and neck, liver or kidney cancer. The sequenced sample was CD4+ or CD8+ T cells sorted from blood, obtained in a trial of the OX40 agonist ivuxolimab.

The chain's CDR3 is CASSSRTSGIISYEQYF. The DNA of the CDR3 is TGTGCCAGCAGCTCCCGGACTAGCGGTATTATCTCCTACGAGCAGTACTTC. The chain has TRBV7-2 and TRBJ2-7, with 10 bases aligning to TRBD2. CDR1 and CDR2 (germline): SGHTA, FQGNSA. The CDR3 length is 17 residues. J gave up 0 bases and V 4 bases, and 9 bases lay outside the gene matches.